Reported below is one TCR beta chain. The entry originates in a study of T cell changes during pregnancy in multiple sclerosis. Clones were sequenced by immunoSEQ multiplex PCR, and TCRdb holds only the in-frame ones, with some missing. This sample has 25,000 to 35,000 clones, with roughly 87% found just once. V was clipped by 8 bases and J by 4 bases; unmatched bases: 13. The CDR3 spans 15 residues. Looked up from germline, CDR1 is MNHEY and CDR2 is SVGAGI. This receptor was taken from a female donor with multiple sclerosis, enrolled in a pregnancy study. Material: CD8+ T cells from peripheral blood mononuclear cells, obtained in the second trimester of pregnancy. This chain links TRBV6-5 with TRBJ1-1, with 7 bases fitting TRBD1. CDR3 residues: CASGIQGQLFTEAFF. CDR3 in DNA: TGTGCCAGCGGAATCCAGGGACAGCTCTTCACTGAAGCTTTCTTT.